A single sample is the source of the 32 T cell receptor beta chains below, sequenced in a study of cytomegalovirus exposure and HLA in healthy donors. PCR amplification relied on 60 Vbeta primers (plus 13 Jbeta primers). Profiling relied on immunoSEQ multiplex PCR, and the TCRdb table lists in-frame clones only, not all of them. The sample records 55,000 to 80,000 clones, 60% to 80% being singletons. Input material: PBMCs. The receptors stem from a woman aged 30 to 39 in good health and CMV-seropositive.

CDR3 sequence: CASSWGGNQPQHF. The DNA for the CDR3 is TGTGCCAGCAGTTGGGGGGGCAATCAGCCCCAGCATTTT. The V call is TRBV28, the J call TRBJ1-5; D might be TRBD1 (5 bases). CDR3 size: 13 residues. Between the trimmed V and J ends, which lost 4 bases and 2 bases, there was a span of 6 bases. Germline loops: CDR1 MDHEN, CDR2 SYDVKM.

The chain combines TRBV19 with TRBJ1-4; D uncertain. V dropped 3 bases and J dropped 4 bases, with 9 bases sitting between them. CDR3 length: 14 amino acids. Germline V gene lookup returns CDR1 LNHDA and CDR2 SQIVND (reference sequence). In DNA, the CDR3 is TGTGCCAGTAGTATCGTAGCTTTTAATGAAAAACTGTTTTTT. This translates into CASSIVAFNEKLFF.

The V call is TRBV10-2, the J call TRBJ1-1, with 9 bases that match TRBD1. V dropped 7 bases and J dropped 3; count of bases not matched to a gene: 9. From germline, CDR1 is WSHSY and CDR2 SAAADI. The CDR3 has 15 amino acids. The CDR3 here is CASIDGQGMDTEAFF. CDR3 in DNA: TGCGCCAGCATTGACGGACAGGGGATGGACACTGAAGCTTTCTTT.

The gene calls are TRBV2 and TRBJ2-3; TRBD2 matches at 7 bases. The germline V gene has CDR1 SNHLY and CDR2 FYNNEI. This CDR3 region has 16 residues. Germline trimming cut 3 bases from V and 5 bases from J; bases unmatched to any gene: 11. CDR3 region: CASSDRGLTGVDTQYF. Here the CDR3 DNA reads TGTGCCAGCAGTGATCGGGGACTAACTGGTGTAGATACGCAGTATTTT.

The rearrangement uses TRBV30 and TRBJ1-1, with D unresolved. Germline V CDR1 and CDR2: GTSNPN, SVGIG (reference sequence). The V and J ends lost 0 bases and 6 bases respectively, with 14 bases between them. The CDR3 contains 14 residues. CDR3 in amino acids: CAWSVHVGDAEAFF. The DNA for the CDR3 is TGTGCCTGGAGTGTACATGTAGGAGACGCTGAAGCTTTCTTT.

The J gene is TRBJ1-2, the V gene TRBV29-1; D perhaps matches TRBD1 (6 bases). Trimming took off 7 bases at V and 2 bases at J, with 20 bases between the two ends. Germline V gene sequence: CDR1 SQVTM, CDR2 ANQGSEA. This CDR3 spans 15 amino acids. The DNA for the CDR3 is TGCAGCGCCGACCCTACTGGACAGCCCAACTATGGCTACACCTTC. It codes for CSADPTGQPNYGYTF.

Comment on this clone: Other DNA sequences in this sample translate to the same CDR3. This chain joins TRBV4-1 and TRBJ2-7, with TRBD2 identical over 7 bases. Germline V CDR1 and CDR2: MGHRA, YSYEKL. This CDR3 has 15 amino acids. V dropped 3 bases and J dropped 0; count of bases not matched to a gene: 5. The chain's CDR3 is CASSQEGGSSYEQYF. DNA for the CDR3: TGCGCCAGCAGCCAGGAGGGAGGGAGCTCCTACGAGCAGTACTTC.

This clone was seen a few times. This chain links TRBV28 with TRBJ2-1; 10 nucleotides line up with TRBD1. The V and J ends lost 6 bases and 4 bases, in that order; junction bases with no gene match: 6. This CDR3 region has 15 residues. Germline lookup yields CDR1 MDHEN and CDR2 SYDVKM. CDR3 region: CASSVRDRGYNEQFF. The CDR3 coding sequence is TGTGCCAGCAGCGTCCGGGACAGGGGTTACAATGAGCAGTTCTTC.

V gene TRBV5-6 combines with J gene TRBJ2-3; 10 nucleotides match TRBD2. Germline CDR1 is SGHDT and CDR2 is YYEEEE. The length of the CDR3 is 16 residues. The J segment lost 5 bases and the V segment lost 2 bases, leaving 8 bases of the junction unmatched. The CDR3: CASSFLTSGFIDTQYF. The CDR3 nucleotides are TGTGCCAGCAGCTTTCTGACTAGCGGGTTTATAGATACGCAGTATTTT.

The genes are TRBV29-1 and TRBJ1-5; maybe TRBD1 (6 bases). Germline V gene lookup returns CDR1 SQVTM and CDR2 ANQGSEA. The germline V and J ends were trimmed by 6 bases and 8 bases, with 8 bases remaining between them. This CDR3 contains 10 residues. This CDR3 is CSVDRKPQHF. The CDR3 bases are TGCAGCGTGGACAGAAAGCCCCAGCATTTT.

This rearrangement joins TRBV2 to TRBJ2-5; 7 bases line up with TRBD2. The CDR3 consists of 14 residues. The germline V gene has CDR1 SNHLY and CDR2 FYNNEI. J was trimmed by 4 bases and V by 5 bases; bases with no gene match: 7. CDR3: CASSPVREGETQYF. The CDR3 nucleotides are TGTGCCAGCAGTCCAGTCAGGGAGGGAGAGACCCAGTACTTC.

The chain is built from TRBV4-1 and TRBJ1-4; TRBD1 matches 8 bases. Trimming at V came to 1 base and at J to 5 bases, leaving 6 bases not matched to a gene. CDR1 MGHRA and CDR2 YSYEKL come from the germline V gene. The CDR3 consists of 16 residues. CDR3 DNA sequence: TGCGCCAGCAGCCAAGTAATGGGACAGGCGAATGAAAAACTGTTTTTT. It specifies CASSQVMGQANEKLFF.

This chain's CDR3 is CASSWRTSGNTDTQYF. In DNA, the CDR3 is TGTGCCAGCAGCTGGAGGACTAGCGGTAACACAGATACGCAGTATTTT. This chain uses TRBV7-6 with TRBJ2-3; 10 positions agree with TRBD2. Germline trimming cut 4 bases from V and 2 bases from J; bases unmatched to any gene: 6. The length of the CDR3 is 16 residues. CDR1 is SGHVS and CDR2 is FNYEAQ in the germline V gene.

This clone has more than one count but fewer than ten. The chain has TRBV10-3 and TRBJ2-1; D might be TRBD1 (7 bases). Germline CDR1 and CDR2: ENHRY and SYGVKD. The CDR3 is 15 residues long. The ends were cut back, 5 bases at V and 5 bases at J, with 16 bases in the middle. CDR3 DNA sequence: TGTGCCATCAGTAATCCGGGACAGCGGGACAATGAGCAGTTCTTC. This translates into CAISNPGQRDNEQFF.

This clone was counted once. The chain has TRBV5-1 and TRBJ1-5; weak D call: TRBD1 (5 bases). The CDR3 runs 15 residues. Germline V lookup: CDR1 SGHRS, CDR2 YFSETQ. V dropped 0 bases and J dropped 2 bases, with 9 bases sitting between them. CDR3 in amino acids: CASSLDGGRNQPQHF. The CDR3 nucleotides are TGCGCCAGCAGCTTGGACGGGGGACGCAATCAGCCCCAGCATTTT.

The chain carries TRBV30 and TRBJ1-2, with no clear D. CDR1 and CDR2 from the germline V gene are GTSNPN and SVGIG (reference sequence). The V end was cut by 0 bases, the J end by 5 bases, with 4 bases between. This CDR3 contains 11 residues. The CDR3 spells CAWSVKYGYTF. DNA of the CDR3: TGTGCCTGGAGTGTCAAATATGGCTACACCTTC.

V gene TRBV7-6 combines with J gene TRBJ2-3; 9 bases are a match to TRBD1. Trimming at V came to 3 bases and at J to 8 bases, leaving 9 bases not matched to a gene. The CDR3 is 15 residues long. The V gene's germline CDR1 is SGHVS and CDR2 FNYEAQ. The CDR3 bases are TGTGCCAGCAGCTTTTCGGACAGGGGTTGGGGTACGCAGTATTTT. It is translated as CASSFSDRGWGTQYF.

This chain links TRBV2 with TRBJ2-1; 9 nucleotides align to TRBD2. The CDR3 is 13 amino acids. J lost 6 bases, V lost 8 bases, and 5 bases had no gene match. Germline CDR1 reads SNHLY; CDR2 reads FYNNEI. CDR3 residues: CASGGGLANEQFF. In DNA form, the CDR3 reads TGTGCCAGCGGGGGGGGACTAGCCAATGAGCAGTTCTTC.

The rearrangement joins TRBV30 to TRBJ1-5; unclear D gene. The V and J ends lost 3 bases and 9 bases respectively, with 12 bases between them. Germline V gives CDR1 GTSNPN, CDR2 SVGIG (reference sequence). The CDR3 has 12 residues. The CDR3 nucleotides are TGTGCCTGGAGCACCTCTATCGGGCCCCAGCATTTT. As protein: CAWSTSIGPQHF.

V gene TRBV6-1 combines with J gene TRBJ2-3, with unresolved D. This CDR3 is 15 amino acids long. Germline lookup yields CDR1 MNHNS and CDR2 SASEGT. Trimming cost V 5 bases and J 2 bases, with 14 bases left between them. CDR3 sequence reads: CASSRGNTYTDTQYF. In DNA form, the CDR3 reads TGTGCCAGCAGTCGCGGAAACACATACACAGATACGCAGTATTTT.

In the case of this clone: Other DNA sequences in the sample encode the same CDR3. This chain joins TRBV28 and TRBJ2-7; D uncertain. Germline V gene lookup returns CDR1 MDHEN and CDR2 SYDVKM. V was pared by 1 base and J by 3 bases, with 7 bases between. The CDR3 has 13 residues. The CDR3, as DNA: TGTGCCAGCAGTTTATTGGCGGACTACGAGCAGTACTTC. Its translation: CASSLLADYEQYF.

This clone was detected once. A much larger clone differs by one base, so this may be a read error. V is TRBV6-5 and J is TRBJ1-1, with 7 bases matching TRBD1. CDR1 and CDR2 from the germline V gene are MNHEY and SVGAGI. The CDR3 is made up of 15 amino acids. V trimming: 4 bases; J trimming: 0 bases; junction bases outside the gene matches: 5. The CDR3 protein is CASSSSTGLNTEAFF. The DNA for the CDR3 is TGTGCCAGCAGTTCCTCGACAGGGTTGAACACTGAAGCTTTCTTT.

This clone was seen only once. Here the CDR3 DNA reads TGTGCCAGCAGTTACCTGGGCCGTAGCACAGATACGCAGTATTTT. Its protein is CASSYLGRSTDTQYF. J is TRBJ2-3 and V is TRBV6-6, with no clear D. Trimming cost V 2 bases and J 0 bases, with 9 bases left between them. CDR3 size: 15 residues. CDR1 and CDR2 from the germline V gene are MNHNY and SVGAGI (reference sequence).

The V and J genes are TRBV4-1 and TRBJ2-7; a possible D gene is TRBD1 (6 bases). V lost 2 bases to trimming and J lost 0 bases, with 11 bases between them. From germline, CDR1 is MGHRA and CDR2 YSYEKL. This CDR3 is 15 amino acids long. Here the CDR3 DNA reads TGCGCCAGCAGCCAAAACGACAGGAGCTCCTACGAGCAGTACTTC. Protein product: CASSQNDRSSYEQYF.

The chain couples TRBV11-2 to TRBJ2-7, with TRBD2 matching over 9 bases. Losses at the gene ends were 5 bases for V and 5 bases for J; bases not matched to a gene: 16. The CDR3 loop spans 17 amino acids. In germline, CDR1 is SGHAT, CDR2 FQNNGV. CDR3 protein: CASSDRSRAGGYDEQYF. The CDR3 nucleotides are TGTGCCAGCAGCGACAGGTCGCGCGCGGGAGGGTATGACGAGCAGTACTTC. Filled out from reference TRBV11-2 and TRBJ2-7, the complete variable domain reads EAGVAQSPRYKIIEKRQSVAFWCNPISGHATLYWYQQILGQGPKLLIQFQNNGVVDDSQLPKDRFSAERLKGVDSTLKIQPAKLEDSAVYLCASSDRSRAGGYDEQYFGPGTRLTVT.

V gene TRBV10-1 combines with J gene TRBJ2-3, with a tentative D call TRBD2 (6 bases). V dropped 3 bases and J dropped 4 bases, with 11 bases sitting between them. The CDR3 extends over 14 amino acids. Germline V gene data show CDR1 as WNHNN and CDR2 as SYGVQD (reference sequence). The CDR3 loop is CASSDDRLADTQYF. The CDR3 nucleotides are TGCGCCAGCAGTGACGACCGACTAGCAGATACGCAGTATTTT.

The chain joins TRBV10-1 to TRBJ1-5, with a tentative D call TRBD1 (5 bases). This CDR3 spans 16 amino acids. V lost 9 bases and J lost 0, with 18 bases in between. Germline loops: CDR1 WNHNN, CDR2 SYGVQD (reference sequence). Here the CDR3 DNA reads TGCGCCAGAAAATTAGGGGAGGGGTATAGCAATCAGCCCCAGCATTTT. As protein: CARKLGEGYSNQPQHF.

The chain couples TRBV15 to TRBJ2-7; 8 positions agree with TRBD1. CDR1 and CDR2 from the germline V gene are LNHNV and YYDKDF (reference sequence). The CDR3 spans 15 residues. V dropped 0 bases and J dropped 5; count of bases not matched to a gene: 6. CDR3 DNA sequence: TGTGCCACCAGCAGAGATGGGCAGGGGGCCGACGAGCAGTACTTC. Its protein product is CATSRDGQGADEQYF.

This chain joins TRBV7-2 and TRBJ1-3; TRBD1 might be the D (6 bases). V was trimmed by 3 bases and J by 4 bases, leaving 13 bases between them. The CDR3 loop spans 15 amino acids. CDR1 is SGHTA, CDR2 FQGNSA, per germline. The CDR3 region has the DNA TGTGCCAGCAGCTTTACAGGGAACGCGGGAAACACCATATATTTT. Protein product: CASSFTGNAGNTIYF.

The chain is built from TRBV30 and TRBJ2-1; TRBD1 aligns across 8 bases. CDR3 size: 12 residues. V lost 3 bases and J lost 12; bases outside the gene matches: 7. Germline V gene data show CDR1 as GTSNPN and CDR2 as SVGIG (reference sequence). CDR3 nucleotide sequence: TGTGCCTGGAGCAGAGACAGGGGATTGCAGTTCTTC. It specifies CAWSRDRGLQFF.

The chain combines TRBV7-2 with TRBJ2-1, with D possibly being TRBD2 (7 bases). This CDR3 spans 17 amino acids. CDR1 is SGHTA and CDR2 is FQGNSA in the germline V gene. V was trimmed by 8 bases and J by 7 bases, leaving 27 bases between them. This CDR3 reads CASEGIGRGWGSNEQFF. The CDR3, as DNA: TGTGCCAGCGAAGGGATAGGGAGGGGGTGGGGGTCAAATGAGCAGTTCTTC.

This chain uses TRBV19 with TRBJ1-1; TRBD1 aligns across 10 bases. The CDR3 extends over 13 amino acids. With V trimmed by 3 bases and J by 7 bases, 2 bases remained unmatched. Germline V gene lookup returns CDR1 LNHDA and CDR2 SQIVND (reference sequence). CDR3 in amino acids: CASSMTGGSEAFF. For the CDR3, the DNA is TGTGCCAGTAGTATGACAGGGGGCAGTGAAGCTTTCTTT.